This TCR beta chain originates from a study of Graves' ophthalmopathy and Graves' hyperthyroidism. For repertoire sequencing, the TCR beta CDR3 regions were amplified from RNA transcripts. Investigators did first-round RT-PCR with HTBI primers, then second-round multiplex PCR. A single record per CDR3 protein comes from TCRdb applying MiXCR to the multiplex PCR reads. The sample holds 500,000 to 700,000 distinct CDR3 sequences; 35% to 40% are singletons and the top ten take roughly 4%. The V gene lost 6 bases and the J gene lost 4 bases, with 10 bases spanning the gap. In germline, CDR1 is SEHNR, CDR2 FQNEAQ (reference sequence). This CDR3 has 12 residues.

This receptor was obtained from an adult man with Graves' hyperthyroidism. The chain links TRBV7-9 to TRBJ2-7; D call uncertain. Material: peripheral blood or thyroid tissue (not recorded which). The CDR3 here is CASSTWMYEQYF. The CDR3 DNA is TGTGCCAGCAGTACCTGGATGTACGAGCAGTACTTC.